A single sample is the source of the 20 T cell receptor beta chains below, sequenced in a study of Graves' ophthalmopathy and Graves' hyperthyroidism. Amplification of the TCR beta CDR3 regions used RNA transcripts (as template). Second-round multiplex PCR followed a first-round RT-PCR using HTBI primers. Each CDR3 protein is one row after TCRdb ran MiXCR on the multiplex PCR reads. The table records around 1.1 million distinct CDR3 sequences, roughly 35% of them present only once. Sample: peripheral blood or thyroid tissue (not recorded which). Source of these receptors: an adult man with Graves' hyperthyroidism.

This clonotype was counted at least ten times. The chain employs TRBV12-3 or TRBV12-4 and TRBJ2-7; D might be TRBD2 (7 bases). The CDR3 contains 14 residues. V lost 2 bases to trimming and J lost 7 bases, with 15 bases between them. CDR3 DNA: TGTGCCAGCAGTTTATCGGGGGGCGCGACTGAGCAGTACTTC. Translating it yields CASSLSGGATEQYF.

Comment on this clonotype: A much larger clone differs by one base, so this may be a read error. The V call is TRBV20-1, the J call TRBJ1-2; 8 positions agree with TRBD1. The V gene's germline CDR1 is DFQATT and CDR2 SNEGSKA (reference sequence). The CDR3 is 12 residues long. For the CDR3, the DNA is TGCAGTGCTGAGGACAGGGCTTATGGCTACATCTTC. Protein sequence: CSAEDRAYGYIF.

This clonotype was seen repeatedly, ten times or more. V and J are TRBV7-3 and TRBJ2-2, with D unclear. This CDR3 is 15 amino acids long. Trimming left V 3 bases short and J 0 bases short, with 8 bases between. Germline CDR1 reads SGHTA; CDR2 reads FQGTGA. The CDR3 region is CASSFRRTNTGELFF. The CDR3 DNA follows: TGTGCCAGCAGCTTTCGACGTACGAACACCGGGGAGCTGTTTTTT.

This clonotype was observed many times. The chain employs TRBV10-2 and TRBJ1-2, with D perhaps TRBD1 (6 bases). CDR1 is WSHSY, CDR2 SAAADI, per germline. The V gene lost 4 bases and the J gene lost 4 bases, with 13 bases spanning the gap. The length of the CDR3 is 14 residues. The CDR3 loop reads CASSGIGGSYGYTF. DNA for the CDR3: TGCGCCAGCAGTGGGATAGGGGGATCCTATGGCTACACCTTC.

The sample holds many counts of this clonotype. The chain combines TRBV24-1 with TRBJ2-6; D remains unclear. V was pared by 0 bases and J by 0 bases, with 14 bases between. CDR1 is KGHDR and CDR2 is SFDVKD in the germline V gene. This CDR3 is built from 19 residues. The CDR3 sequence: CATSDLQRNLPSGANVLTF. CDR3 nucleotide sequence: TGTGCCACCAGTGATTTGCAAAGGAACCTTCCCTCTGGGGCCAACGTCCTGACTTTC.

This clonotype was recorded at least ten times. The V call is TRBV7-9, the J call TRBJ1-1, with D tentatively TRBD1 (6 bases). The CDR3 loop spans 13 amino acids. With 7 bases removed from V and 0 bases from J, the gap between germline ends came to 9 bases. Germline assignment: CDR1 SEHNR and CDR2 FQNEAQ (reference sequence). The CDR3 DNA sequence: TGTGCCAGCACCTCAGGGGTGAACACTGAAGCTTTCTTT. As protein: CASTSGVNTEAFF.

The chain links TRBV14 to TRBJ2-5; TRBD2 matches 7 bases. V was clipped by 0 bases and J by 2 bases; unmatched bases: 6. Germline loops: CDR1 SGHDN, CDR2 FVKESK. CDR3 length: 16 residues. CDR3 DNA sequence: TGTGCCAGCAGCCAAGAAGCGGGGTTGGGGCAAGAGACCCAGTACTTC. Translation gives CASSQEAGLGQETQYF.

The J gene is TRBJ1-5, the V gene TRBV2; D not resolved. V was clipped by 7 bases and J by 6 bases, with 13 bases between them. Germline CDR1 is SNHLY and CDR2 is FYNNEI. The CDR3 length is 13 residues. The CDR3 protein is CASTKSSIQPQHF. CDR3 DNA: TGTGCCAGCACAAAAAGTTCGATTCAGCCCCAGCATTTT.

In its sample, this clonotype was seen many times. The chain joins TRBV10-3 to TRBJ2-7; tentatively, D is TRBD1 (5 bases). The CDR3 length is 13 residues. The germline V gene has CDR1 ENHRY and CDR2 SYGVKD. Trimming removed 5 bases at V and 4 bases at J, with 12 bases between. This chain's CDR3 is CAISRLGQYEQYF. CDR3 DNA: TGTGCCATCAGTCGATTGGGGCAATACGAGCAGTACTTC.

With regard to this clonotype: This could be a read error, since a much larger clone is one nucleotide away. This sequence joins TRBV2 and TRBJ2-7; maybe TRBD2 (5 bases). Germline lookup yields CDR1 SNHLY and CDR2 FYNNEI. The CDR3 is 15 residues long. DNA of the CDR3: TGTGCCAGCAGTGAAGTCGGGGTGCTGGCCTACGGGCAGTACTTC. Its protein product is CASSEVGVLAYGQYF. Looking up the rest from reference TRBV2 and TRBJ2-7 gives the full variable domain: EPEVTQTPSHQVTQMGQEVILRCVPISNHLYFYWYRQILGQKVEFLVSFYNNEISEKSEIFDDQFSVERPDGSNFTLKIRSTKLEDSAMYFCASSEVGVLAYGQYFGPGTRLTVT.

This clonotype has ten or more counts. The V call is TRBV2, the J call TRBJ1-5; TRBD1 agrees at 9 bases. Germline CDR1 reads SNHLY; CDR2 reads FYNNEI. J lost 1 base, V lost 6 bases, and 7 bases had no gene match. This CDR3 has 16 amino acids. Here the CDR3 reads CASRAGTGNSNQPQHF. DNA of the CDR3: TGTGCCAGCAGAGCAGGGACAGGGAACAGCAATCAGCCCCAGCATTTT.

There are a few counts of this clonotype. CDR3 amino acids: CASSGDRGPGNTIYF. Written as DNA, the CDR3 is TGCGCCAGCAGCGGGGACAGGGGGCCTGGAAACACCATATATTTT. The chain uses TRBV4-1 and TRBJ1-3; TRBD1 matches 12 bases. Germline CDR1 MGHRA, CDR2 YSYEKL. The CDR3 has 15 residues. V lost 5 bases to trimming and J lost 2 bases; unmatched junction nucleotides: 1.

This clonotype was seen only a few times. The chain recombines TRBV7-6 with TRBJ2-5, with 8 bases lining up with TRBD2. This CDR3 has 15 amino acids. J was trimmed by 5 bases and V by 1 base; bases with no gene match: 6. CDR1 SGHVS and CDR2 FNYEAQ come from the germline V gene. The CDR3 spells CASSLEAGGPETQYF. The CDR3 DNA is TGTGCCAGCAGCTTAGAGGCGGGAGGACCGGAGACCCAGTACTTC.

This clonotype was seen only once. The J gene is TRBJ1-1, the V gene TRBV6-5; possible D gene TRBD1, 5 bases. CDR3 length equals 16 residues. Looked up from germline, CDR1 is MNHEY and CDR2 is SVGAGI. Trimming left V 3 bases short and J 3 bases short, with 17 bases between. CDR3 sequence reads: CASSYSIAGPYTEAFF. For the CDR3, the DNA is TGTGCCAGCAGTTATAGTATAGCGGGGCCCTACACTGAAGCTTTCTTT.

As concerns this clonotype: A much larger clone sits a single nucleotide away, making a read error possible. The chain is built from TRBV15 and TRBJ1-6, with no clear D. The V gene's germline CDR1 is LNHNV and CDR2 YYDKDF (reference sequence). The CDR3 length is 17 residues. The CDR3 nucleotides read TGTGCCAGCAGCAGAGATGTTACGCCCGTTAATAATTCACCCCTCCACTTT. Translated: CASSRDVTPVNNSPLHF. The whole variable domain, remainder taken from reference TRBV15 and TRBJ1-6, is DAMVIQNPRYQVTQFGKPVTLSCSQTLNHNVMYWYQQKSSQAPKLLFHYYDKDFNNEADTPDNFQSRRPNTSFCFLDIRSPGLGDTAMYLCASSRDVTPVNNSPLHFGNGTRLTVT.

This clonotype occurred a few times. J is TRBJ2-5 and V is TRBV5-1, with 10 positions matching TRBD1. This CDR3 spans 15 amino acids. CDR1 SGHRS and CDR2 YFSETQ come from the germline V gene. V shed 4 bases, J shed 5 bases, and the junction held 8 bases outside the gene matches. The CDR3 loop is CASSIGTGVGETQYF. Written as DNA, the CDR3 is TGCGCCAGCAGCATAGGGACAGGGGTTGGGGAGACCCAGTACTTC.

This clonotype was observed many times. The chain employs TRBV7-9 and TRBJ1-2; no definite D call. Trimming cost V 0 bases and J 4 bases, with 15 bases left between them. Germline V lookup: CDR1 SEHNR, CDR2 FQNEAQ (reference sequence). The CDR3 has 16 amino acids. Written as DNA, the CDR3 is TGTGCCAGCAGCTTAGCGGACCGATATTTTGGCTATGGCTACACCTTC. Protein: CASSLADRYFGYGYTF.

This clonotype was observed at least ten times. The gene calls are TRBV7-8 and TRBJ2-7, with 11 bases fitting TRBD1. Germline lookup yields CDR1 SGHVS and CDR2 FQNEAQ. CDR3 length equals 15 residues. The trim removed 5 bases at V and 4 bases at J, leaving 7 bases unmatched. CDR3 DNA: TGTGCCAGCAGCACTGGGACAGGGGGTGCGTACGAGCAGTACTTC. This translates into CASSTGTGGAYEQYF. Based on the CDR3 plus reference TRBV7-8 and TRBJ2-7, the full variable domain is GAGVSQSPRYKVAKRGQDVALRCDPISGHVSLFWYQQALGQGPEFLTYFQNEAQLDKSGLPSDRFFAERPEGSVSTLKIQRTQQEDSAVYLCASSTGTGGAYEQYFGPGTRLTVT.

V and J are TRBV20-1 and TRBJ1-1; no clear D gene. The CDR3 is made up of 13 amino acids. Trimming shortened V by 4 bases and J by 6 bases, and 15 bases separated the two germline ends. Looked up from germline, CDR1 is DFQATT and CDR2 is SNEGSKA (reference sequence). DNA for the CDR3: TGCAGTGCTAATCCTGATACCTGGGCTGAAGCTTTCTTT. Its protein is CSANPDTWAEAFF.

This clonotype was seen many times. The V call is TRBV7-9, the J call TRBJ2-7, with D unclear. V was pared by 5 bases and J by 2 bases, with 10 bases between. Germline V gives CDR1 SEHNR, CDR2 FQNEAQ (reference sequence). The CDR3 is made up of 13 amino acids. The CDR3 sequence is CASSLLPTYEQYF. In nucleotides, the CDR3 is TGTGCCAGCAGCCTTCTCCCCACCTACGAGCAGTACTTC.